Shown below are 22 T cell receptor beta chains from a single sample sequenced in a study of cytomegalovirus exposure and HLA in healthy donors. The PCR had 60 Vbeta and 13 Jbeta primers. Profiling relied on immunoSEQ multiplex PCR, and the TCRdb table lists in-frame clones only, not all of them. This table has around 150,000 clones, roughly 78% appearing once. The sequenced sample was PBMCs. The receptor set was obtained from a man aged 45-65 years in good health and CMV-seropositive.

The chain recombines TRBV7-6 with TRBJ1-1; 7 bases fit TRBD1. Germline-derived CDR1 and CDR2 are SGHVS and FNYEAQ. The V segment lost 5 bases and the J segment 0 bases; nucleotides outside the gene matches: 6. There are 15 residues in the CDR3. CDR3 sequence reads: CASSPGGRMNTEAFF. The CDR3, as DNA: TGTGCCAGCAGCCCAGGGGGGCGCATGAACACTGAAGCTTTCTTT. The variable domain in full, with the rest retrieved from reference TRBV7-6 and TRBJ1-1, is GAGVSQSPRYKVTKRGQDVALRCDPISGHVSLYWYRQALGQGPEFLTYFNYEAQQDKSGLPNDRFSAERPEGSISTLTIQRTEQRDSAMYRCASSPGGRMNTEAFFGQGTRLTVV.

The DNA for the CDR3 is TGTGCCAGTAGTATAGCGTCGGACAGGGGAGAGACCCAGTACTTC. This sequence encodes CASSIASDRGETQYF. The rearrangement links TRBV19 to TRBJ2-5; TRBD1 aligns across 9 bases. The CDR3 contains 15 residues. Per the germline V gene, CDR1 is LNHDA and CDR2 is SQIVND (reference sequence). The junction had 4 bases not matched to a gene; V was cut back by 1 base and J by 4 bases.

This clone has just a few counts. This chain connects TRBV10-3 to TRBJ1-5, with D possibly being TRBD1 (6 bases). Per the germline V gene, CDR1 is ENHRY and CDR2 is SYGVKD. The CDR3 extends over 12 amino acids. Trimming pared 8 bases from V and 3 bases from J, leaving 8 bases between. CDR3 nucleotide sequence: TGTGCCATCGGGGACACCAATCAGCCCCAGCATTTT. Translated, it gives CAIGDTNQPQHF.

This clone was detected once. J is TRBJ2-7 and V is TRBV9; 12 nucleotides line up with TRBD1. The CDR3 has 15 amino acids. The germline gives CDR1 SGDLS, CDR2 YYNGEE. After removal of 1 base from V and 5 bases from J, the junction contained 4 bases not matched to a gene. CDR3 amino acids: CASSVRDRGRDEQYF. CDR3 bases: TGTGCCAGCAGCGTAAGGGACAGGGGGCGCGACGAGCAGTACTTC.

The CDR3 region has the DNA TGTGCCAGCAGCCAGGAACAGGGGCCCGGATCTGAAGCTTTCTTT. The encoded protein is CASSQEQGPGSEAFF. The chain employs TRBV4-2 and TRBJ1-1, with TRBD1 matching over 7 bases. Losses at the gene ends were 3 bases for V and 6 bases for J; bases not matched to a gene: 10. Germline CDR1 reads LGHNA; CDR2 reads YNFKEQ. This CDR3 comprises 15 residues.

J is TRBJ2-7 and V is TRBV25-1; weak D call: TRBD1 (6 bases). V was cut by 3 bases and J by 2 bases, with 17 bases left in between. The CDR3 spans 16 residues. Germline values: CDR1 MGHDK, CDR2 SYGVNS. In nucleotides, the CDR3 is TGTGCCAGCAGTGACAACTCTCCAGGGGACCCCTACGAGCAGTACTTC. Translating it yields CASSDNSPGDPYEQYF.

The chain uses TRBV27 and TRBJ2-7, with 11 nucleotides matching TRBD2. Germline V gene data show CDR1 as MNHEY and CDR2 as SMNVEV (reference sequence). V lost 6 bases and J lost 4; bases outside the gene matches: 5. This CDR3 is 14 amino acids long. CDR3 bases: TGTGCCAGCAGGACTAGCGGGGACCTTTACGAGCAGTACTTC. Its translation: CASRTSGDLYEQYF.

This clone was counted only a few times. The CDR3 reads CASSLGGTGSNYGYTF. The DNA for the CDR3 is TGTGCCAGCAGCTTAGGAGGGACAGGGTCTAACTATGGCTACACCTTC. The rearrangement uses TRBV7-9 and TRBJ1-2, with 9 bases lining up with TRBD1. The CDR3 sequence is 16 residues long. V lost 1 base, J lost 0 bases, and 3 bases stayed unmatched. Germline values: CDR1 SEHNR, CDR2 FQNEAQ (reference sequence).

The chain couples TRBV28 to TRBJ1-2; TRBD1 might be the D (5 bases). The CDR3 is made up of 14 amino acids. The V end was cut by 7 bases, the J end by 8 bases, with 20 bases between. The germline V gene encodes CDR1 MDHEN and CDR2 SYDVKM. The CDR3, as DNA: TGTGCCAGCACCCTCGAAAAGGGGTTGGGGGGCTACACCTTC. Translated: CASTLEKGLGGYTF.

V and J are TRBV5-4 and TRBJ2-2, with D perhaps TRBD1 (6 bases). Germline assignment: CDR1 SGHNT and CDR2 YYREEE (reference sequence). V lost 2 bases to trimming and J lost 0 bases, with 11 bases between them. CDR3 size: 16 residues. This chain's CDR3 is CASSFNHRANTGELFF. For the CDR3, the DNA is TGTGCCAGCAGCTTTAATCACAGGGCGAACACCGGGGAGCTGTTTTTT.

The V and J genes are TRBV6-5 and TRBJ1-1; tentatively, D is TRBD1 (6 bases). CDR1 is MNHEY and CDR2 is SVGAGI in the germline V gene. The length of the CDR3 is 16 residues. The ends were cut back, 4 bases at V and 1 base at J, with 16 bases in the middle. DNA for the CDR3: TGTGCCAGCAGTTCCACACAGGGCTCGCGGAACACTGAAGCTTTCTTT. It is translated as CASSSTQGSRNTEAFF.

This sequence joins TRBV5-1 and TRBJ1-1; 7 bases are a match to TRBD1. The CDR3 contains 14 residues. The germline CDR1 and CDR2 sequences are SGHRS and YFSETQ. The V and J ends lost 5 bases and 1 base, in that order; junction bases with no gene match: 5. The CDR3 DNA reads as TGCGCCAGCAGGAGGGGGCAGGGGAACACTGAAGCTTTCTTT. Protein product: CASRRGQGNTEAFF.

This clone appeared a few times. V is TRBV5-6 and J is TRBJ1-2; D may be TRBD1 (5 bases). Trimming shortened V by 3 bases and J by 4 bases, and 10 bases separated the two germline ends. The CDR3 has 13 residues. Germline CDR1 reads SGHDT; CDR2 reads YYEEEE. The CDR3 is CASSSGRGYGYTF. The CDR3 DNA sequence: TGTGCCAGCAGCTCCGGGAGGGGCTATGGCTACACCTTC.

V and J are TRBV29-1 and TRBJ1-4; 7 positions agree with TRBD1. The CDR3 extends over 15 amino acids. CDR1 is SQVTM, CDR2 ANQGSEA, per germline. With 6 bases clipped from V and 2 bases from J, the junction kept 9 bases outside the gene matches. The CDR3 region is CSVALRTGTNEKLFF. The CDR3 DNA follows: TGCAGCGTGGCCCTGAGGACAGGCACTAATGAAAAACTGTTTTTT.

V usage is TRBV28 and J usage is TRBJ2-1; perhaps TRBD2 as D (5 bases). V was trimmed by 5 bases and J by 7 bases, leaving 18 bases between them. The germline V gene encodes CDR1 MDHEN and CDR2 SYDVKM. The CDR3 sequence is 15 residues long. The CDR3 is CASSGSAEGNNEQFF. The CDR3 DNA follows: TGTGCCAGCAGTGGCTCCGCCGAGGGCAATAATGAGCAGTTCTTC.

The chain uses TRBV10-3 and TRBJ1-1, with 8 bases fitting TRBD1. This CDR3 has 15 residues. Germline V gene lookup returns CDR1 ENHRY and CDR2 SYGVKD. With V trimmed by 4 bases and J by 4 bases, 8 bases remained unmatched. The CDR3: CAISGGTGGSTEAFF. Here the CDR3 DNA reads TGTGCCATCAGTGGGGGGACAGGCGGGAGCACTGAAGCTTTCTTT.

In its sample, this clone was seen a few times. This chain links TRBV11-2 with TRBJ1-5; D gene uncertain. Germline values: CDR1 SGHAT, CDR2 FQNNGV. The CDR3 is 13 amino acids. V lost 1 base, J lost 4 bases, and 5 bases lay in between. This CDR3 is CASSLAPNQPQHF. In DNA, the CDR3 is TGTGCCAGCAGCTTAGCCCCTAATCAGCCCCAGCATTTT.

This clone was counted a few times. CDR3 in DNA: TGCGCCAGCAGCCCCCGGACAGGGTCTGGGGCCAACGTCCTGACTTTC. This gives the protein CASSPRTGSGANVLTF. The chain combines TRBV5-1 with TRBJ2-6; TRBD1 agrees at 8 bases. There are 16 residues in the CDR3. V shed 4 bases and J 1 base; nucleotides not matched to a gene: 4. CDR1 and CDR2 from the germline V gene are SGHRS and YFSETQ. Together with reference TRBV5-1 and TRBJ2-6, the CDR3 gives the full variable domain: KAGVTQTPRYLIKTRGQQVTLSCSPISGHRSVSWYQQTPGQGLQFLFEYFSETQRNKGNFPGRFSGRQFSNSRSEMNVSTLELGDSALYLCASSPRTGSGANVLTFGAGSRLTVL.

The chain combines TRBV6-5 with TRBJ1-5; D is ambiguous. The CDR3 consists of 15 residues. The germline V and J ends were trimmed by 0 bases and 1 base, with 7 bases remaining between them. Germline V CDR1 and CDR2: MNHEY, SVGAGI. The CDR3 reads CASSYSVASNQPQHF. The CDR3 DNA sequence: TGTGCCAGCAGTTACTCGGTAGCAAGCAATCAGCCCCAGCATTTT.

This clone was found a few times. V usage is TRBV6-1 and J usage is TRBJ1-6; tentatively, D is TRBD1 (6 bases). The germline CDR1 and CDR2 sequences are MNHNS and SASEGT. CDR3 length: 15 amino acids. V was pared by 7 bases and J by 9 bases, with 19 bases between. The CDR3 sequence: CASIPTGLNGSPLHF. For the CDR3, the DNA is TGTGCCAGCATACCGACAGGTCTGAATGGTTCACCCCTCCACTTT.

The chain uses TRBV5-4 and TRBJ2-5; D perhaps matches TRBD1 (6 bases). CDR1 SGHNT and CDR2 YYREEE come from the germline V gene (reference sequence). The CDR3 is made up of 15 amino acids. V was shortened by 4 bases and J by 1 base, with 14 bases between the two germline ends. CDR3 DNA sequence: TGTGCCAGCAGCCCACAGACAGGTACCCAAGAGACCCAGTACTTC. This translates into CASSPQTGTQETQYF.

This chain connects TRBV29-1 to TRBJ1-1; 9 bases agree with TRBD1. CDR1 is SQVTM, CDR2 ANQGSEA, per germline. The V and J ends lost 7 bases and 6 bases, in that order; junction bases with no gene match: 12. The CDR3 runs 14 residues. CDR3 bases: TGCAGCGGACGGCCGGGACAGGGTATCGCTGAAGCTTTCTTT. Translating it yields CSGRPGQGIAEAFF.